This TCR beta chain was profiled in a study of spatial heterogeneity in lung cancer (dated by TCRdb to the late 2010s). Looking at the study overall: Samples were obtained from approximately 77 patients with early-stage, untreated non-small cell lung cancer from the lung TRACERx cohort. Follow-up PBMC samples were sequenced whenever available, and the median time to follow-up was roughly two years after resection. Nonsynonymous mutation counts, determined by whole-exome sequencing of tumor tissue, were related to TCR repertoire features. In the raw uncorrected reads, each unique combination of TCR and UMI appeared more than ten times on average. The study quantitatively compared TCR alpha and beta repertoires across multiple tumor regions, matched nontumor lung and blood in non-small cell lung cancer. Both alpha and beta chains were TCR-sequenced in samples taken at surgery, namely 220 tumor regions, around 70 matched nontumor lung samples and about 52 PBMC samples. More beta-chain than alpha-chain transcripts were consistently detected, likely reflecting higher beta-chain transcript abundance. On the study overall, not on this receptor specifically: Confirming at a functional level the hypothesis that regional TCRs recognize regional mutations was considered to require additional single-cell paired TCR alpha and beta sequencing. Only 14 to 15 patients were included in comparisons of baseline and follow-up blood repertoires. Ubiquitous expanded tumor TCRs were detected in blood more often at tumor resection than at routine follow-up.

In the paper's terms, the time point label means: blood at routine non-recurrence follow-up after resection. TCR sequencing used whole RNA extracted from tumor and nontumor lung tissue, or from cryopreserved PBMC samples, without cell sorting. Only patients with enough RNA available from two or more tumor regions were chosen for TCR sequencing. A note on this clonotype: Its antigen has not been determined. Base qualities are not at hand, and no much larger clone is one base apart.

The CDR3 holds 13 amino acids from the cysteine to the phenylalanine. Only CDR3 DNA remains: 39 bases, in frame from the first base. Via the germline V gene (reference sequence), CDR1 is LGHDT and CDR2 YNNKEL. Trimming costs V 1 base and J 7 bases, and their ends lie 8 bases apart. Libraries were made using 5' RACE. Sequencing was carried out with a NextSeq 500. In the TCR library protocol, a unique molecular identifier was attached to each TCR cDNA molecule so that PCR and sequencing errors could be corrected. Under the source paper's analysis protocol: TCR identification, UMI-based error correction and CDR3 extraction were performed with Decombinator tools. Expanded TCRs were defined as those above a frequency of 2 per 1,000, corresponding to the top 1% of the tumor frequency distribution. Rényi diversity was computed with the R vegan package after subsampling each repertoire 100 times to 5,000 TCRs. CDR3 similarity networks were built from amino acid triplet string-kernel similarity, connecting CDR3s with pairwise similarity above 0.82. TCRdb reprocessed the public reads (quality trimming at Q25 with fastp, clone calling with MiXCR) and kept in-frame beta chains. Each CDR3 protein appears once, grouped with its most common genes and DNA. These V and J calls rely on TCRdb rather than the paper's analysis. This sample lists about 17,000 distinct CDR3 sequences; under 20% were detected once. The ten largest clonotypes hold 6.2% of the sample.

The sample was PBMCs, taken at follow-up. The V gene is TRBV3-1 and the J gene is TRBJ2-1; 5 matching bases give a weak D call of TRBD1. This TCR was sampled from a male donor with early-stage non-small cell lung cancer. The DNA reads TGTGCCAGCAGCCAAGGCCAGGGTAATGAGCAGTTCTTC. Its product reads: CASSQGQGNEQFF.